Shown below are 14 T cell receptor beta chains from a single sample sequenced in a study of cytomegalovirus exposure and HLA in healthy donors. Profiled with immunoSEQ multiplex PCR; TCRdb holds only in-frame clones, not every one. The data contain some 98,000 clones, roughly 84% of them seen just once; the ten biggest clones take up about 5.7%. The sequenced material came from PBMCs. Receptors originate from a man younger than 30 in good health and CMV-seropositive.

This clone occurred once. The V call is TRBV11-3, the J call TRBJ2-7; D is perhaps TRBD1 (6 bases). Per the germline V gene, CDR1 is SGHNT and CDR2 is YENEEA. V was pared by 1 base and J by 3 bases, with 10 bases between. The CDR3 extends over 14 amino acids. The CDR3 loop is CASSLVGRGYEQYF. The CDR3 DNA reads as TGTGCCAGCAGCTTAGTTGGCAGGGGCTACGAGCAGTACTTC.

The rearrangement links TRBV7-7 to TRBJ2-1, with D possibly matching TRBD2 (6 bases). The CDR3 spans 16 residues. Trimming left V 4 bases short and J 7 bases short, with 20 bases between. The germline CDR1 and CDR2 sequences are SSHAT and FNYEAQ (reference sequence). DNA of the CDR3: TGTGCCAGCAGCTCGAGGGCTAGCGCTAGTTGGAATGAGCAGTTCTTC. Its translation: CASSSRASASWNEQFF.

This chain connects TRBV7-8 to TRBJ2-2; 7 bases agree with TRBD2. Germline V gene data show CDR1 as SGHVS and CDR2 as FQNEAQ. The CDR3 has 15 residues. Trimming removed 6 bases from V and 5 bases from J; junction bases left unmatched: 9. CDR3 bases: TGTGCCAGCAGAGAGGCGGGGGTGCAGACCGGGGAGCTGTTTTTT. This codes for CASREAGVQTGELFF.

V gene TRBV12-5 combines with J gene TRBJ2-1, with 10 positions matching TRBD1. CDR1 is LGHNT, CDR2 FRNRAP, per germline. This CDR3 comprises 16 residues. Losses at the gene ends were 5 bases for V and 6 bases for J; bases not matched to a gene: 10. CDR3 sequence reads: CASGPGTGVQRNEQFF. CDR3 DNA: TGTGCTAGTGGTCCCGGGACAGGGGTTCAACGCAATGAGCAGTTCTTC.

The CDR3, as DNA: TGTGCCAGCAGCTTAGTGACAGGGGGTCAGGAAAAACTGTTTTTT. Translation: CASSLVTGGQEKLFF. V is TRBV7-2 and J is TRBJ1-4; 9 nucleotides agree with TRBD1. The CDR3 sequence is 15 residues long. The germline gives CDR1 SGHTA, CDR2 FQGNSA. Losses at the gene ends were 1 base for V and 8 bases for J; bases not matched to a gene: 5.

The chain links TRBV7-6 to TRBJ1-6; TRBD1 agrees at 9 bases. This CDR3 region has 15 residues. The germline V gene encodes CDR1 SGHVS and CDR2 FNYEAQ. The V and J ends lost 3 bases and 9 bases, in that order; junction bases with no gene match: 6. Here the CDR3 DNA reads TGTGCCAGCAGCTTTTCACAGGGGGCTTCTTCACCCCTCCACTTT. Amino acids: CASSFSQGASSPLHF.

The CDR3 spells CASSGTSGTNSYNEQFF. The CDR3, as DNA: TGTGCCAGCAGTGGGACTAGCGGGACCAACTCCTACAATGAGCAGTTCTTC. The chain couples TRBV6-1 to TRBJ2-1; TRBD2 matches 12 bases. V dropped 4 bases and J dropped 0; count of bases not matched to a gene: 4. CDR3 length: 17 residues. Germline-derived CDR1 and CDR2 are MNHNS and SASEGT.

The V call is TRBV2, the J call TRBJ2-3, with 11 bases fitting TRBD2. V was clipped by 7 bases and J by 2 bases; unmatched bases: 11. CDR1 and CDR2 (germline): SNHLY, FYNNEI. This CDR3 has 17 amino acids. The CDR3: CASKKPGLAEDTDTQYF. The CDR3 nucleotides are TGTGCCAGCAAGAAACCGGGACTAGCGGAAGACACAGATACGCAGTATTTT.

This chain joins TRBV7-2 and TRBJ2-4; 7 bases line up with TRBD1. The CDR3 sequence is 16 residues long. J gave up 1 base and V 4 bases, and 7 bases lay outside the gene matches. Germline V CDR1 and CDR2: SGHTA, FQGNSA. The chain's CDR3 is CASSSRQGVAKNIQYF. CDR3 nucleotides: TGTGCCAGCAGCTCCAGACAGGGTGTCGCCAAAAACATTCAGTACTTC.

The V call is TRBV29-1, the J call TRBJ2-7; D perhaps matches TRBD1 (5 bases). The CDR3 sequence is 12 residues long. Trimming left V 7 bases short and J 1 base short, with 11 bases between. CDR1 SQVTM and CDR2 ANQGSEA come from the germline V gene. CDR3 bases: TGCAGCGGCCGGACACTTTCCTACGAGCAGTACTTC. The encoded protein is CSGRTLSYEQYF.

CDR3 loop: CASSLRDRGNYGYTF. CDR3 sequence (DNA): TGTGCCAGCAGCCTTCGAGACAGGGGCAACTATGGCTACACCTTC. V usage is TRBV9 and J usage is TRBJ1-2, with 8 nucleotides matching TRBD1. Germline loops: CDR1 SGDLS, CDR2 YYNGEE. This CDR3 contains 15 residues. Losses at the gene ends were 4 bases for V and 2 bases for J; bases not matched to a gene: 7.

The V call is TRBV7-2, the J call TRBJ1-2; 9 bases line up with TRBD1. With 5 bases clipped from V and 8 bases from J, the junction kept 9 bases outside the gene matches. Germline-derived CDR1 and CDR2 are SGHTA and FQGNSA. The CDR3 consists of 14 residues. The CDR3 region has the DNA TGTGCCAGCAGCGCCACAGGGGGCTTCGGCGGCTACACCTTC. Protein: CASSATGGFGGYTF.

The sample holds one count of this clone. V gene TRBV6-5 combines with J gene TRBJ2-1, with 8 bases that match TRBD2. The CDR3 sequence is 15 residues long. Unmatched junction bases numbered 8, after V lost 7 bases and J lost 3 bases. Germline V gene data show CDR1 as MNHEY and CDR2 as SVGAGI. CDR3 bases: TGTGCCAGCAAAGTTAGCGGGGCCATCTACAATGAGCAGTTCTTC. Its protein product is CASKVSGAIYNEQFF.

This clone was seen a few times. The rearrangement uses TRBV5-5 and TRBJ1-5; TRBD1 aligns across 7 bases. The CDR3 has 14 residues. The J segment lost 5 bases and the V segment lost 4 bases, leaving 6 bases of the junction unmatched. Per the germline V gene, CDR1 is SGHKS and CDR2 is YYEKEE (reference sequence). The CDR3 is CASSLRTGDQPQHF. The CDR3 DNA reads TGTGCCAGCAGCCTACGGACAGGAGATCAGCCCCAGCATTTT.